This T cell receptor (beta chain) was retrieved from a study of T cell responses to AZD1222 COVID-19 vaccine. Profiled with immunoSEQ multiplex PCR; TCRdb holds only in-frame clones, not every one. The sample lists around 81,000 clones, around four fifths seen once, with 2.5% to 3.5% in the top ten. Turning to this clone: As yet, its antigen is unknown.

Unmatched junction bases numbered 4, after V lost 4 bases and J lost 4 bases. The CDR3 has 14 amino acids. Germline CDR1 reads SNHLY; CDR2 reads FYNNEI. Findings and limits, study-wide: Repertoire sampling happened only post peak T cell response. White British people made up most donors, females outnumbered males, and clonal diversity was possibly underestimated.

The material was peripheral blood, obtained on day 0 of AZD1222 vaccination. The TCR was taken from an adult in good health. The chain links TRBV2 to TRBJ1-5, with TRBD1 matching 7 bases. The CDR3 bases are TGTGCCAGCAGTGGCTTACAGGGGAATCAGCCCCAGCATTTT. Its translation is CASSGLQGNQPQHF.